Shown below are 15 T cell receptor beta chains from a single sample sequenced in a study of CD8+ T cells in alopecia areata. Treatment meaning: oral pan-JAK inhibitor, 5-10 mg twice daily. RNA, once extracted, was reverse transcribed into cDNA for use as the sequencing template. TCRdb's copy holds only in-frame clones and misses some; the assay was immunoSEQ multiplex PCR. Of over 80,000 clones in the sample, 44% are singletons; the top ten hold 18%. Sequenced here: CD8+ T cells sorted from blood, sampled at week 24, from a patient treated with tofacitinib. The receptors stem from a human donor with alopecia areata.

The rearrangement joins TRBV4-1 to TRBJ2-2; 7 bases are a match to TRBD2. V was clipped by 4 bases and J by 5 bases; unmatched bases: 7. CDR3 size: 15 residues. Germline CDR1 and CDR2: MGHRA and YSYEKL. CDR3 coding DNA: TGCGCCAGCAGCCTCCGTCGCGGGAGTACCGGGGAGCTGTTTTTT. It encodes CASSLRRGSTGELFF.

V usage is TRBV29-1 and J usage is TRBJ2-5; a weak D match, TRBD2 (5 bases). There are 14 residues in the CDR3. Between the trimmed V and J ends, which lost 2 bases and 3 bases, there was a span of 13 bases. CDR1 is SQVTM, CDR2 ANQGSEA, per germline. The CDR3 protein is CSVEPRVLEETQYF. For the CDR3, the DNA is TGCAGCGTTGAACCGCGGGTTTTGGAAGAGACCCAGTACTTC.

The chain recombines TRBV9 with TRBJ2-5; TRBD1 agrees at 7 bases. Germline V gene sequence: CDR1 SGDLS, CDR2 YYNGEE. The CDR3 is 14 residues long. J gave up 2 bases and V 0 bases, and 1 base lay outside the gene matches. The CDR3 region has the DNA TGTGCCAGCAGCGTAGCGGGACAGCAAGAGACCCAGTACTTC. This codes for CASSVAGQQETQYF.

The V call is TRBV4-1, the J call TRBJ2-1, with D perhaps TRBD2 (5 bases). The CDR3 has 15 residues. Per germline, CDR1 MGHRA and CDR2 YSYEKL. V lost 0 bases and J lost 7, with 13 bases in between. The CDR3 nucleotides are TGCGCCAGCAGCCAAGATGAGGGAACGGGGAATGAGCAGTTCTTC. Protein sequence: CASSQDEGTGNEQFF.

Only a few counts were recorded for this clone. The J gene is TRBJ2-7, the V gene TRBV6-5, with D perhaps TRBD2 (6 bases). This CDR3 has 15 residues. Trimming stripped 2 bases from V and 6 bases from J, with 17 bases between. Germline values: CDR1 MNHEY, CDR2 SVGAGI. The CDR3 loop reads CASSYPPGVLGEQYF. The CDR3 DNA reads TGTGCCAGCAGTTACCCCCCGGGAGTCCTCGGCGAGCAGTACTTC.

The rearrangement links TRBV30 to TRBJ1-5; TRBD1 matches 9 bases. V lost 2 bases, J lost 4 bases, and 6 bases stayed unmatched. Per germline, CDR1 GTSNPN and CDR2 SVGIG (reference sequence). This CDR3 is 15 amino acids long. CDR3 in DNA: TGTGCCTGGAGTACGGGACAGGGACGAAATCAGCCCCAGCATTTT. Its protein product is CAWSTGQGRNQPQHF.

The CDR3 DNA is TGCGCCAGCAGCTTAGATCCGGGACAGGGGGAAACTGAAGCTTTCTTT. Translation gives CASSLDPGQGETEAFF. The chain employs TRBV5-1 and TRBJ1-1, with 11 bases aligning to TRBD1. Trimming at V came to 2 bases and at J to 5 bases, leaving 8 bases not matched to a gene. CDR3 length: 16 amino acids. Looked up from germline, CDR1 is SGHRS and CDR2 is YFSETQ. The whole variable domain, remainder taken from reference TRBV5-1 and TRBJ1-1, is KAGVTQTPRYLIKTRGQQVTLSCSPISGHRSVSWYQQTPGQGLQFLFEYFSETQRNKGNFPGRFSGRQFSNSRSEMNVSTLELGDSALYLCASSLDPGQGETEAFFGQGTRLTVV.

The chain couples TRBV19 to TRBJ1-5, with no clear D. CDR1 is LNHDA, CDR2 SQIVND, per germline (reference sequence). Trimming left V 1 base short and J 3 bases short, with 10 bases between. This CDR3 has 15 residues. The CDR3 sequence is CASSIVSGPNQPQHF. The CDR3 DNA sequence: TGTGCCAGTAGTATAGTGAGCGGACCCAATCAGCCCCAGCATTTT.

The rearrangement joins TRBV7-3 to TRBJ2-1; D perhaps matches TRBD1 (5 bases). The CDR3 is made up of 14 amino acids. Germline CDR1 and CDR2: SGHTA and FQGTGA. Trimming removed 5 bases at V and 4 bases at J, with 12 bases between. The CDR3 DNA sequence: TGTGCCAGCAGCGGAGACAGTGGGTACAATGAGCAGTTCTTC. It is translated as CASSGDSGYNEQFF.

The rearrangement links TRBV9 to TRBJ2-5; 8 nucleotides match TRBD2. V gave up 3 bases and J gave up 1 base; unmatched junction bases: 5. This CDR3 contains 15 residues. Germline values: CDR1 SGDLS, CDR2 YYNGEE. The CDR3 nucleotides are TGTGCCAGCAGCGAAGCGGGAGCAACCCAAGAGACCCAGTACTTC. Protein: CASSEAGATQETQYF.

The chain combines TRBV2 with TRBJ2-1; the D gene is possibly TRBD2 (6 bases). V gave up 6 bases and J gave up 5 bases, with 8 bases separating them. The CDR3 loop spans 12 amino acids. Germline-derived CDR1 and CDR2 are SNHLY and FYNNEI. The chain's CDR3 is CASRPSDNEQFF. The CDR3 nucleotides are TGTGCCAGCAGACCTAGCGACAATGAGCAGTTCTTC.

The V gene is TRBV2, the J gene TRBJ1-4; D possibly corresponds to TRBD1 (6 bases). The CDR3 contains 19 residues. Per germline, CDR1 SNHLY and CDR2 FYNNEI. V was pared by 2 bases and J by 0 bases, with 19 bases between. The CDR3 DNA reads TGTGCCAGCAGTGAACCCCGGGACACGGGGGATTCAACTAATGAAAAACTGTTTTTT. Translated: CASSEPRDTGDSTNEKLFF.

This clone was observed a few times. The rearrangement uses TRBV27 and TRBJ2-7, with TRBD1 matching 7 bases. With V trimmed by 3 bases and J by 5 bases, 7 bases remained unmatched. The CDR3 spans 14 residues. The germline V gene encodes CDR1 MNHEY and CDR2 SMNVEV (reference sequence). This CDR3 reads CASSFTTGSHEQYF. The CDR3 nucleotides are TGTGCCAGCAGTTTCACGACAGGGTCCCACGAGCAGTACTTC.

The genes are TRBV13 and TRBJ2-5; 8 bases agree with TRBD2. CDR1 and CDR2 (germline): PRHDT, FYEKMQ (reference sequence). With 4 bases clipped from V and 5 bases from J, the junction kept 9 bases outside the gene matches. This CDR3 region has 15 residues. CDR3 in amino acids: CASSYSGSWGETQYF. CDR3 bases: TGTGCCAGCAGCTACAGCGGGAGCTGGGGGGAGACCCAGTACTTC. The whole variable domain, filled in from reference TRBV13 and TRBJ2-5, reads AAGVIQSPRHLIKEKRETATLKCYPIPRHDTVYWYQQGPGQDPQFLISFYEKMQSDKGSIPDRFSAQQFSDYHSELNMSSLELGDSALYFCASSYSGSWGETQYFGPGTRLLVL.

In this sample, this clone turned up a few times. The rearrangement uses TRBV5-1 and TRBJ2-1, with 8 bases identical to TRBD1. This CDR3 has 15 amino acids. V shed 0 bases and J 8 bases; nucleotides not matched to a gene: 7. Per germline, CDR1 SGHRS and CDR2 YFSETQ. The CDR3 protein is CASSLESRQGYEQFF. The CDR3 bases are TGCGCCAGCAGCTTGGAATCCCGACAGGGGTATGAGCAGTTCTTC.